A selection of T cell receptor beta chains follows, all from one sample in a study of OX40 agonist ivuxolimab in advanced cancers. Using immunoSEQ multiplex PCR, the repertoire was profiled, and TCRdb retains in-frame clones only, with some absent. The sample includes 100,000 to 110,000 clones, around 93% of them seen just once. This specimen was CD4+ or CD8+ T cells sorted from blood, taken in a trial of the OX40 agonist ivuxolimab. The source of these receptors is an adult with an advanced solid tumor such as melanoma, head and neck, liver or kidney cancer. Each CDR3 is given with its conserved first and last residue. A D gene is named only where the DNA matches it firmly. Clone sizes are given selectively: once, few, many, or a class where the clone is expanded.

size,V,D,J,CDR3,DNA
-,TRBV7-6,-,TRBJ2-5,CASSLPWRKGETQYF,TGTGCCAGCAGCTTACCTTGGCGGAAGGGGGAGACCCAGTACTTC
-,TRBV7-2,TRBD2,TRBJ2-7,CASSLPPSGREYF,TGTGCCAGCAGCTTACCCCCAAGCGGGAGGGAGTACTTC
-,TRBV2,-,TRBJ1-2,CASRSYTF,TGTGCCAGCAGAAGCTACACCTTC
few,TRBV2,-,TRBJ1-2,CASTNSYGYTF,TGTGCCAGCACTAACTCCTATGGCTACACCTTC
-,TRBV2,-,TRBJ2-7,CASKDENSYEQYF,TGTGCCAGCAAGGACGAGAACTCCTACGAGCAGTACTTC
-,TRBV19,-,TRBJ1-4,CASSISDANEKLFF,TGTGCCAGTAGTATTAGTGACGCTAATGAAAAACTGTTTTTT
-,TRBV20-1,-,TRBJ2-5,CSARGTETQYF,TGCAGTGCTAGAGGGACAGAGACCCAGTACTTC
-,TRBV6-6,TRBD2,TRBJ2-1,CASSYVGTSVFEQFF,TGTGCCAGCAGTTACGTAGGGACTAGCGTTTTTGAGCAGTTCTTC
-,TRBV28,-,TRBJ1-3,CATFLGGSGNTIYF,TGTGCCACCTTCCTGGGGGGCTCTGGAAACACCATATATTTT
-,TRBV6-6,-,TRBJ2-7,CASKDYKDHEQYF,TGTGCCAGCAAGGACTATAAAGATCACGAGCAGTACTTC
once,TRBV6-1,-,TRBJ2-7,CASNAGLIYEQYF,TGTGCCAGCAATGCAGGGTTAATCTACGAGCAGTACTTC
-,TRBV5-1,TRBD2,TRBJ2-1,CASSLSPGRGFDEQFF,TGCGCCAGCAGCTTGAGTCCCGGGAGGGGATTCGATGAGCAGTTCTTC
-,TRBV7-8,-,TRBJ2-5,CASSLTLLPRETQYF,TGTGCCAGCAGCTTAACGTTACTACCCCGAGAGACCCAGTACTTC
few,TRBV7-3,-,TRBJ1-1,CASSSTGQGEEAFF,TGTGCCAGCAGCTCCACGGGACAAGGGGAGGAAGCTTTCTTT
-,TRBV18,TRBD2,TRBJ2-7,CASSPQQGLAGGIPYEQYF,TGTGCCAGCTCACCACAGCAGGGACTAGCGGGAGGCATCCCCTACGAGCAGTACTTC
-,TRBV28,-,TRBJ1-5,CASAGTLLQPQHF,TGTGCCAGCGCCGGGACTCTTCTACAGCCCCAGCATTTT
-,TRBV6-5,TRBD1,TRBJ1-2,CASSFRGLNGYTF,TGTGCCAGCAGTTTCAGGGGGCTGAATGGCTACACCTTC
-,TRBV28,-,TRBJ1-2,CASSLQGFSNGYTF,TGTGCCAGCAGTTTACAGGGCTTCTCGAACGGCTACACCTTC
-,TRBV27,-,TRBJ1-1,CASSLGRSRSTTPEAFF,TGTGCCAGCAGTTTAGGACGGTCTAGATCGACAACCCCTGAAGCTTTCTTT
few,TRBV28,TRBD1,TRBJ1-2,CASRDRGQGYGYTF,TGTGCCAGCAGAGATAGGGGACAGGGTTATGGCTACACCTTC
-,TRBV29-1,TRBD2,TRBJ2-3,CSVEGGRGADTQYF,TGCAGCGTTGAGGGAGGTCGGGGGGCAGATACGCAGTATTTT
-,TRBV5-4,-,TRBJ2-1,CASSPRDTNNEQFF,TGTGCCAGCAGCCCCCGGGACACCAACAATGAGCAGTTCTTC
-,TRBV2,-,TRBJ1-2,CASSPSPYGYTF,TGTGCCAGCAGCCCGAGCCCGTATGGCTACACCTTC
-,TRBV19,TRBD1,TRBJ1-2,CASSSLQGEYGYTF,TGTGCCAGTAGTTCTCTACAGGGGGAGTACGGCTACACCTTC
once,TRBV7-2,-,TRBJ2-7,CASSPPGTPYEQYF,TGTGCCAGCAGCCCACCCGGGACACCGTACGAGCAGTACTTC
-,TRBV5-6,-,TRBJ2-1,CASTEQGSGSNEQFF,TGTGCCAGCACCGAACAGGGTTCAGGTAGCAATGAGCAGTTCTTC
-,TRBV6-5,-,TRBJ2-1,CASKALEEQFF,TGTGCCAGCAAGGCTCTCGAGGAGCAGTTCTTC
-,TRBV6-6,-,TRBJ1-1,CACLSGAFEAFF,TGTGCCTGCTTGTCGGGAGCATTTGAAGCTTTCTTT
-,TRBV7-9,-,TRBJ1-1,CASRLSNSGTVRNTEAFF,TGTGCCAGCAGGTTATCCAATTCTGGAACAGTAAGAAACACTGAAGCTTTCTTT
-,TRBV15,TRBD1,TRBJ1-2,CATSPRTGGSGYTF,TGTGCCACCAGCCCAAGGACAGGGGGCTCTGGCTACACCTTC
-,TRBV5-1,-,TRBJ2-7,CASFRTAGSYEQYF,TGCGCCAGCTTCAGGACGGCTGGGAGCTACGAGCAGTACTTC
-,TRBV28,TRBD1,TRBJ1-5,CASRGQAIQPQHF,TGTGCCAGCAGGGGACAGGCCATCCAGCCCCAGCATTTT
-,TRBV10-1,-,TRBJ2-7,CASSESPGAYEQYF,TGCGCCAGCAGTGAGTCGCCGGGGGCCTACGAGCAGTACTTC
once,TRBV4-2,-,TRBJ2-1,CASSQDRLAGEQFF,TGTGCCAGCAGCCAAGATCGCCTAGCAGGGGAGCAGTTCTTC
-,TRBV2,-,TRBJ1-3,CASSEALAGNTIYF,TGTGCCAGCAGTGAGGCGTTAGCTGGAAACACCATATATTTT
-,TRBV7-9,-,TRBJ2-7,CASSPGNSNVGEQYF,TGTGCCAGCAGCCCCGGAAACTCCAATGTAGGCGAGCAGTACTTC
-,TRBV20-1,-,TRBJ1-5,CSASGQPQHF,TGCAGTGCTAGTGGTCAGCCCCAGCATTTT
-,TRBV28,TRBD1,TRBJ1-4,CASSLFGTGWREKLFF,TGTGCCAGCAGTTTATTTGGGACAGGGTGGAGAGAAAAACTGTTTTTT
-,TRBV11-2,TRBD1,TRBJ1-1,CASSQQGAFEAFF,TGTGCCAGCAGCCAACAGGGGGCATTTGAAGCTTTCTTT
-,TRBV18,TRBD1,TRBJ2-7,CASSPRDRSYEQYF,TGTGCCAGCTCACCCAGGGACAGATCCTACGAGCAGTACTTC
-,TRBV7-9,TRBD1,TRBJ1-5,CASSFEQGGPYSNQPQHF,TGTGCCAGCAGCTTTGAACAGGGGGGGCCCTATAGCAATCAGCCCCAGCATTTT
-,TRBV27,TRBD2,TRBJ2-3,CASRSSGRGEYTQYF,TGTGCCAGCAGATCTAGCGGGAGGGGGGAGTATACGCAGTATTTT
-,TRBV15,TRBD2,TRBJ2-1,CATSRGLAGGVGEQFF,TGTGCCACCAGCCGGGGACTAGCGGGAGGGGTTGGTGAGCAGTTCTTC
-,TRBV7-8,-,TRBJ1-1,CASSLVGAGTEAFF,TGTGCCAGCAGCTTAGTCGGGGCAGGCACTGAAGCTTTCTTT
-,TRBV27,-,TRBJ2-1,CASSFWGSQGDEQFF,TGTGCCAGCAGTTTTTGGGGGTCCCAAGGGGATGAGCAGTTCTTC
-,TRBV5-1,TRBD2,TRBJ2-7,CASSSVAGGRYEQYF,TGCGCCAGCAGCTCTGTAGCGGGAGGGCGTTACGAGCAGTACTTC
few,TRBV7-8,TRBD1,TRBJ2-7,CASSLIGTGGAYEQYF,TGTGCCAGCAGCCTTATTGGGACAGGGGGGGCCTACGAGCAGTACTTC